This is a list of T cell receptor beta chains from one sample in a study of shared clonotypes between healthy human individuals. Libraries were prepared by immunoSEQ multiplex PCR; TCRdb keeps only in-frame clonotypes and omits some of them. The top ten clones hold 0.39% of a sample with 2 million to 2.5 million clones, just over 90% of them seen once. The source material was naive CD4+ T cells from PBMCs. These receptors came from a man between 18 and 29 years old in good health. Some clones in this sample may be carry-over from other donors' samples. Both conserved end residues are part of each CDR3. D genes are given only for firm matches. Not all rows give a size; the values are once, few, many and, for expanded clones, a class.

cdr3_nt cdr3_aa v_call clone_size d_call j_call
TGTGCCAGCAGCCCCAACGCGTTTTGGACAGACAACGAGCAGTACTTC CASSPNAFWTDNEQYF TRBV7-3 - - TRBJ2-7
TGTGCCAGCAGCTTGGAGGGGGTCCCGACCCAGTACTTC CASSLEGVPTQYF TRBV7-9 once - TRBJ2-5
TGTGCCAGCAGTCGAGGTTGGGGGGGCGACGAAAAACTGTTTTTT CASSRGWGGDEKLFF TRBV7-2 - - TRBJ1-4
TGTGCCAGTAGTATCCGTAGCGGGAGGGCCAATGAGCAGTTCTTC CASSIRSGRANEQFF TRBV19 - TRBD2 TRBJ2-1
TGTGCCATCAGTGAGTCGCCAGGACGAGGAGACGAGCAGTACTTC CAISESPGRGDEQYF TRBV10-3 - - TRBJ2-7
TGTGCCAGCAGTGACTCGTGGCCTAGCGGGATCTACGAGCAGTACTTC CASSDSWPSGIYEQYF TRBV6-4 - TRBD2 TRBJ2-7
TGTGCCAGCAGCGCCACAGGGAACACTGAAGCTTTCTTT CASSATGNTEAFF TRBV5-6 - - TRBJ1-1
TGTGCCAGCAGCGTAAGTAGCGGGGACTTCACAGATACGCAGTATTTT CASSVSSGDFTDTQYF TRBV9 - TRBD2 TRBJ2-3
TGTGCCAGCAGCCCCCTTTTGGATACGCAGTATTTT CASSPLLDTQYF TRBV7-2 - - TRBJ2-3
TGTGCCAGCAGCTTAGTGGGGCAGAACACTGAAGCTTTCTTT CASSLVGQNTEAFF TRBV11-2 - - TRBJ1-1
TGTGCCAGTAGTAAACGAACAGGGGATGGGATTCGGGACACTGAAGCTTTCTTT CASSKRTGDGIRDTEAFF TRBV19 once TRBD1 TRBJ1-1
TGTGCCAGTATCCCACGTTTAGGGGGTAAGTCTGAAGCTTTCTTT CASIPRLGGKSEAFF TRBV19 - - TRBJ1-1
TGCGCCAGCAGCAGGGGGACAGGGGGACAAGAGACCCAGTACTTC CASSRGTGGQETQYF TRBV5-1 - TRBD1 TRBJ2-5
TGTGCCAGTAGTCCCGGGCGGGGCAATCAGCCCCAGCATTTT CASSPGRGNQPQHF TRBV19 - - TRBJ1-5
TGTGCCAGCAGTGTAGCGGACGGATCCTACGAGCAGTACTTC CASSVADGSYEQYF TRBV6-1 - - TRBJ2-7
TGCGCCAGCAGCTTGGAGGGGACTGGAAACACCATATATTTT CASSLEGTGNTIYF TRBV5-1 - - TRBJ1-3
TGTGCCAGCAGCTTGGTGTCTAGCGGGAGTAATGAGCAGTTCTTC CASSLVSSGSNEQFF TRBV5-4 - TRBD2 TRBJ2-1
TGTGCCAGCAGCTCCCGGGCCCCCATTAGCGAGCAGTACTTC CASSSRAPISEQYF TRBV5-8 - - TRBJ2-7
TGTGCCAGTAGTGCCCTGGGGGGCACCGGGGAGCTGTTTTTT CASSALGGTGELFF TRBV19 - - TRBJ2-2
TGTGCCAGCAGCCCCCGACTAGCGACCAGCTACAATGAGCAGTTCTTC CASSPRLATSYNEQFF TRBV7-3 - TRBD2 TRBJ2-1
TGTGCCAGCAGCTTAACTGCGGGAGAGAATGAGCAGTTCTTC CASSLTAGENEQFF TRBV7-3 - TRBD2 TRBJ2-1
TGTGCCAGTAGTATAGGCGGGGCTCCTGAAGCTTTCTTT CASSIGGAPEAFF TRBV19 once - TRBJ1-1
TGCGCCAGCACCGACGGGGAGAACACTGAAGCTTTCTTT CASTDGENTEAFF TRBV5-1 - - TRBJ1-1
TGTGCCAGTAGTCGGGGACAGGGGTACGAGCAGTACTTC CASSRGQGYEQYF TRBV19 - TRBD1 TRBJ2-7
TGTGCCAGCAGTGGAGGGATCGAGCAGTTCTTC CASSGGIEQFF TRBV25-1 - - TRBJ2-1
TGTGCCAGCAGCCGGGACAGGGAAAGTCAGCCCCAGCATTTT CASSRDRESQPQHF TRBV5-4 - TRBD1 TRBJ1-5
TGTGCCAGCAGTGTGGGGAACACTGAAGCTTTCTTT CASSVGNTEAFF TRBV2 few - TRBJ1-1
TGTGCCAGCTCACCGAGTTTCGGGTACTATGGCTACACCTTC CASSPSFGYYGYTF TRBV18 - - TRBJ1-2
TGCAGCGTTGAAGACGTTGGCCTAGCCAATGAGCAGTTCTTC CSVEDVGLANEQFF TRBV29-1 - - TRBJ2-1
TGTGCCAGCAGCTTAGTGTTCTCGGACGGCTACACCTTC CASSLVFSDGYTF TRBV7-2 - - TRBJ1-2
TGTGCCAGCAGGCTAGGACTAGCGGGATCGGATACGCAGTATTTT CASRLGLAGSDTQYF TRBV2 - TRBD2 TRBJ2-3
TGTGCCAGCAGTTTATCCCGACAGCCCGAAGGGGACCAGTACTTC CASSLSRQPEGDQYF TRBV28 - - TRBJ2-5
TGTGCCAGCACCCTTTCCGGACGGAGTAATGAAAAACTGTTTTTT CASTLSGRSNEKLFF TRBV9 once - TRBJ1-4
TGCAACGTTCAGAGACTAGCGGGACCTTTCTCCTACAATGAGCAGTTCTTC CNVQRLAGPFSYNEQFF TRBV29-1 - TRBD2 TRBJ2-1
TGTGCCAGCAGCTTACGGACTAGCGGGATGTACAATGAGCAGTTCTTC CASSLRTSGMYNEQFF TRBV11-2 once TRBD2 TRBJ2-1
TGTGCCAGTAGTTTGGACAGTACTTCTGGGGCCAACGTCCTGACTTTC CASSLDSTSGANVLTF TRBV19 - - TRBJ2-6
TGTGCCAGCTCAAAAAACTCTGGGGCTTTTGGAAACACCATATATTTT CASSKNSGAFGNTIYF TRBV18 once - TRBJ1-3
TGTGCCAGCAGCGTCGGGCAGCAAGAGACCCAGTACTTC CASSVGQQETQYF TRBV9 - - TRBJ2-5
TGTGCCAGCTTACTCTCCTTGGGGAGGCCCGGCTACACCTTC CASLLSLGRPGYTF TRBV28 - - TRBJ1-2
TGCGCCAGCAGCTTGAGCAGAACGGGAGTGCCCACCGGGGAGCTGTTTTTT CASSLSRTGVPTGELFF TRBV5-1 - - TRBJ2-2
TGTGCCAGCAGCGCTCATTTTAACCGACTACCCGTCCGAGATACGCAGTATTTT CASSAHFNRLPVRDTQYF TRBV11-2 - - TRBJ2-3
TGTGCCAGCATGCGGACAGGAACCCCCTACGAGCAGTACTTC CASMRTGTPYEQYF TRBV28 - TRBD1 TRBJ2-7
TGTGCCACCTCAGCTGTTCAAAACAACGTCCTGACTTTC CATSAVQNNVLTF TRBV28 - - TRBJ2-6
TGCGCCAGCAGCTTGACTAGCGGACCCTTGGGCACCGGGGAGCTGTTTTTT CASSLTSGPLGTGELFF TRBV5-1 - TRBD2 TRBJ2-2
TGTGCCAGCAGCTTGGCCAGCGGGCAGGCTAACTATGGCTACACCTTC CASSLASGQANYGYTF TRBV5-5 once - TRBJ1-2
TGTGCCAGTAGTATAGGAGGACAGGGGGCACGAGAGACCCAGTACTTC CASSIGGQGARETQYF TRBV19 - TRBD1 TRBJ2-5
TGTGCCTGGAGTGTCGGGACACTCGGACTAGCGGGAGTTGGAGAGACCCAGTACTTC CAWSVGTLGLAGVGETQYF TRBV30 - TRBD2 TRBJ2-5
TGTGCCAGCAGCTCGGGACTTGAGCAGTTCTTC CASSSGLEQFF TRBV7-8 - - TRBJ2-1
TGTGCCAGCACGGCAGGGAGTATGTACGAGCAGTACTTC CASTAGSMYEQYF TRBV25-1 - - TRBJ2-7
TGTGCCAGCAGTCTCCCGGGGCCTCGCGAGCAGTACTTC CASSLPGPREQYF TRBV28 - - TRBJ2-7
TGTGCCTGGAGCCGGGGGGGGACTGAAGCTTTCTTT CAWSRGGTEAFF TRBV30 - - TRBJ1-1
TGTGCCAGCAGCCAAGGTCGGCGGATTGAAGCTTTCTTT CASSQGRRIEAFF TRBV14 - - TRBJ1-1
TGTGCCAGCAGTTTATCGCGGCAAGAGACCCAGTACTTC CASSLSRQETQYF TRBV27 - - TRBJ2-5
TGCAGCGTCGCTTTGACAGGCGGTAATGAAAAACTGTTTTTT CSVALTGGNEKLFF TRBV29-1 - - TRBJ1-4
TGTGCCATCAGTGAATCCAGGGGGAACACTGAAGCTTTCTTT CAISESRGNTEAFF TRBV10-3 - - TRBJ1-1
TGTGCCAGCAGTTTGTGGACAACGAACACCGGGGAGCTGTTTTTT CASSLWTTNTGELFF TRBV6-5 - - TRBJ2-2
TGTGCCAGCAGTCAACCTGAGTTTGGGAACATTCAGTACTTC CASSQPEFGNIQYF TRBV6-6 once - TRBJ2-4
TGTGCCAGCAGCCGCGACCAGGGTCGGGTTCAGCCCCAGCATTTT CASSRDQGRVQPQHF TRBV5-4 - - TRBJ1-5
TGTGCCAGCAGTGAAGGACTAGAAGAGACCCAGTACTTC CASSEGLEETQYF TRBV2 - - TRBJ2-5
TGTGCCAGCAGCTTCGGCAAATCTAGCACAGATACGCAGTATTTT CASSFGKSSTDTQYF TRBV5-4 - - TRBJ2-3